The entry below gives a single T cell receptor (beta chain) sequence along with its context. The antigen remains undetermined. The record originates from a study of shared clonotypes between healthy human individuals. Study-wide results and limits: In contrast to clonotypes shared by all four donors, non-shared clonotypes had lower generation probabilities.

CD45RO-negative cells were positively selected for CCR7, leaving out terminally differentiated effector memory CD45RA+ cells. Generated by immunoSEQ multiplex PCR, the TCRdb table keeps only in-frame clones and is missing some. This table has about 2 million clones, about 95% appearing once. Material for sequencing was naive CD8+ T cells sorted from blood. The TCR sequence derives from a man younger than 30 in good health.

CDR3 region: CASSGAPSGANVLTF. The CDR3 nucleotides read TGTGCCAGCAGTGGGGCCCCCTCTGGGGCCAACGTCCTGACTTTC. This chain connects TRBV25-1 to TRBJ2-6, with D unresolved. Between the trimmed V and J ends, which lost 4 bases and 0 bases, there was a span of 7 bases. Germline V gene lookup returns CDR1 MGHDK and CDR2 SYGVNS. This CDR3 contains 15 residues.